This TCR beta chain stems from a study of somatic mutations in cytotoxic T cells in rheumatoid arthritis. Study details: At nearly 100% purity, some V beta antibody-stained T-cell populations were flow-sorted, and these included V beta1+ cells that were sequenced for TCRB. Findings of the study overall: Neither rheumatoid arthritis patients nor age-matched healthy controls had significantly different CD8+ T-cell clonality from the other group. Unknown were the antigen targets of the expanded CD8+ clones.

Clones were sequenced by immunoSEQ multiplex PCR, and TCRdb holds only the in-frame ones, with some missing. The sample holds about 18,000 clones, roughly 70% seen once. Positive magnetic bead selection, which isolated the CD4+ and CD8+ cells, was followed by a flow cytometry check of purity. A word on this clone: Antigen: not known.

Sample: CD8+ T cells sorted from blood. This clonotype was obtained from an older woman in good health.

The CDR3 is CASSHRGGANVLTF. CDR3 DNA: TGTGCCAGCAGCCACCGCGGGGGGGCCAACGTCCTGACTTTC. The chain recombines TRBV6-5 with TRBJ2-6; weak D call: TRBD2 (5 bases). Germline V lookup: CDR1 MNHEY, CDR2 SVGAGI. This CDR3 comprises 14 residues. V lost 6 bases to trimming and J lost 4 bases, with 10 bases between them.